This T cell receptor (beta chain) was sequenced in a study of blood T cell repertoires in COVID-19. Trimming at V came to 5 bases and at J to 4 bases, leaving 16 bases not matched to a gene. The V gene's germline CDR1 is SGHVS and CDR2 FQNEAQ. The CDR3 has 19 amino acids. As originally analysed: Estimated nucleated cell counts came from reference gene primer amplification. Clones were read by immunoSEQ multiplex PCR, and TCRdb kept only the in-frame ones, dropping some. V and J calls and clone size are given by that table; D and trimming were obtained from the DNA. The repertoire holds about 86,000 clones, with approximately 80% as singletons.

The TCR was taken from an elderly woman with active or convalescent COVID-19. J is TRBJ2-1 and V is TRBV7-8, with 11 bases lining up with TRBD2. The sequencing sample was made of peripheral blood. The CDR3 DNA sequence: TGTGCCAGCAGCATCCGGCCTAGCGGGAGGAGGGAATTTTACAATGAGCAGTTCTTC. Translated: CASSIRPSGRREFYNEQFF.